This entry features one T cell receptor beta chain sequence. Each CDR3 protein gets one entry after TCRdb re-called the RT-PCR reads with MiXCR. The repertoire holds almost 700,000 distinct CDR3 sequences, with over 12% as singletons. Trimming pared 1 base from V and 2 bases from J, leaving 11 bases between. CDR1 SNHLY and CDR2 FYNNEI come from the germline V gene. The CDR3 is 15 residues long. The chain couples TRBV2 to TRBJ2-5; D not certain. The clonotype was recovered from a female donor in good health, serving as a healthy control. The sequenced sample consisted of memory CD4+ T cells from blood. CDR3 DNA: TGTGCCAGCAGTGAAGTATTCACCAGACAAGAGACCCAGTACTTC. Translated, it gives CASSEVFTRQETQYF. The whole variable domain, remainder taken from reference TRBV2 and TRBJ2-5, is EPEVTQTPSHQVTQMGQEVILRCVPISNHLYFYWYRQILGQKVEFLVSFYNNEISEKSEIFDDQFSVERPDGSNFTLKIRSTKLEDSAMYFCASSEVFTRQETQYFGPGTRLLVL.